Below, 14 T cell receptor beta chains from the same sample are listed, as sequenced in a study of cytomegalovirus exposure and HLA in healthy donors. PCR used 60 Vbeta primers and 13 Jbeta primers. Profiled with immunoSEQ multiplex PCR; TCRdb holds only in-frame clones, not every one. Altogether approximately 120,000 clones are present, over 70% being singletons, with the ten largest covering around 4%. Sequencing was carried out using PBMCs. The source of these receptors is a man aged 18-30 years in good health and CMV-seropositive.

The gene calls are TRBV4-1 and TRBJ2-7; 9 bases match TRBD1. This CDR3 contains 16 residues. Germline CDR1 and CDR2: MGHRA and YSYEKL. Trimming removed 1 base from V and 3 bases from J; junction bases left unmatched: 7. In nucleotides, the CDR3 is TGCGCCAGCAGCCAAGGTCCGGGACAGGGAAACTACGAGCAGTACTTC. As protein: CASSQGPGQGNYEQYF.

This clone was recorded a few times. The V and J genes are TRBV5-1 and TRBJ2-3, with 7 bases matching TRBD2. Trimming at V came to 4 bases and at J to 2 bases, leaving 7 bases not matched to a gene. Germline-derived CDR1 and CDR2 are SGHRS and YFSETQ. The CDR3 is 15 amino acids. For the CDR3, the DNA is TGCGCCAGCAGCCCGCCTGCGGGGGACACAGATACGCAGTATTTT. Its translation is CASSPPAGDTDTQYF.

CDR3 nucleotides: TGTGCCAGCAGCTTTGCTCGCTTTGGGGACAGGGACAATCAGCCCCAGCATTTT. Residues: CASSFARFGDRDNQPQHF. The chain recombines TRBV12-1 with TRBJ1-5; the D call of TRBD1 is as the table states it, not checked on the DNA. TRBV12-1 is a recognized pseudogene. The CDR3 has 18 amino acids.

This sequence joins TRBV4-3 and TRBJ1-1; maybe TRBD1 (5 bases). CDR3 length: 14 amino acids. Looked up from germline, CDR1 is LGHNA and CDR2 is YSLEER. V was cut by 0 bases and J by 8 bases, with 13 bases left in between. In DNA form, the CDR3 reads TGCGCCAGCAGCCAAGACCTTGGGGCAACCGAAGCTTTCTTT. Translated: CASSQDLGATEAFF.

The genes are TRBV7-6 and TRBJ1-6; the D gene is possibly TRBD1 (5 bases). Trimming took off 6 bases at V and 0 bases at J, with 9 bases between the two ends. CDR3 size: 15 residues. Per the germline V gene, CDR1 is SGHVS and CDR2 is FNYEAQ. CDR3 coding DNA: TGTGCCAGCAGAATGGACAACTCCTATAATTCACCCCTCCACTTT. Amino acids: CASRMDNSYNSPLHF.

The rearrangement uses TRBV5-1 and TRBJ2-2, with D unclear. Germline lookup yields CDR1 SGHRS and CDR2 YFSETQ. The V end was cut by 3 bases, the J end by 3 bases, with 3 bases between. The CDR3 contains 12 residues. The CDR3 sequence: CASSYYTGELFF. CDR3 nucleotide sequence: TGCGCCAGCAGCTACTACACCGGGGAGCTGTTTTTT.

The chain has TRBV27 and TRBJ2-2, with 10 positions matching TRBD2. V lost 7 bases and J lost 4; bases outside the gene matches: 6. There are 15 residues in the CDR3. Germline CDR1 and CDR2: MNHEY and SMNVEV (reference sequence). CDR3: CASNQRGGGTGELFF. The CDR3 DNA is TGTGCCAGCAATCAGCGGGGGGGCGGCACCGGGGAGCTGTTTTTT.

The chain uses TRBV29-1 and TRBJ2-7; weak D call: TRBD2 (5 bases). The V end was cut by 2 bases, the J end by 6 bases, with 8 bases between. Germline values: CDR1 SQVTM, CDR2 ANQGSEA. The CDR3 consists of 11 residues. CDR3: CSVESGSEQYF. For the CDR3, the DNA is TGCAGCGTTGAATCTGGGAGCGAGCAGTACTTC.

As to this clone: The junction departs from germline at one end; a sequencing error may be responsible. V is TRBV7-9 and J is TRBJ1-4, with D hard to call. CDR3 length: 16 amino acids. CDR1 is SEHNR and CDR2 is FQNEAQ in the germline V gene (reference sequence). The CDR3, as DNA: TGTTCCAGCAGCTTAGGGAGGGCCGCGAGGGAAGAAAAACTGTTTTTT. Translated: CSSSLGRAAREEKLFF.

This clone was observed a handful of times. The genes are TRBV9 and TRBJ2-1, with 13 bases identical to TRBD2. The ends lost 0 bases at V and 7 bases at J; junction bases unmatched: 16. The CDR3 sequence is 20 residues long. CDR1 and CDR2 from the germline V gene are SGDLS and YYNGEE. The CDR3 sequence is CASSVASYHLGTSGTNEQFF. The CDR3 DNA is TGTGCCAGCAGCGTAGCTAGTTACCACTTGGGGACTAGCGGGACGAATGAGCAGTTCTTC.

CDR3 in DNA: TGTGCCAGCCGGGGTATGGGGGGGGCCCTCCACTTT. This encodes CASRGMGGALHF. The rearrangement uses TRBV27 and TRBJ1-6, with D possibly TRBD1 on 5 matching bases. Germline-derived CDR1 and CDR2 are MNHEY and SMNVEV (reference sequence). Trimming removed 8 bases at V and 14 bases at J, with 16 bases between. The CDR3 consists of 12 residues.

V gene TRBV11-2 combines with J gene TRBJ2-2; D is uncertain. The CDR3 contains 16 residues. CDR1 is SGHAT, CDR2 FQNNGV, per germline. With 4 bases removed from V and 0 bases from J, the gap between germline ends came to 12 bases. CDR3 nucleotide sequence: TGTGCCAGCAGCTCACTTGAGGCCACGAACACCGGGGAGCTGTTTTTT. Residues: CASSSLEATNTGELFF.

This sequence joins TRBV30 and TRBJ2-1; D is unresolved. V lost 2 bases and J lost 7, with 12 bases in between. The CDR3 consists of 13 residues. Germline CDR1 is GTSNPN and CDR2 is SVGIG (reference sequence). The CDR3: CAWSSYGINEQFF. In nucleotides, the CDR3 is TGTGCCTGGAGTTCTTATGGCATAAATGAGCAGTTCTTC. Full variable domain (outside the CDR3, taken from reference TRBV30 and TRBJ2-1): SQTIHQWPATLVQPVGSPLSLECTVEGTSNPNLYWYRQAAGRGLQLLFYSVGIGQISSEVPQNLSASRPQDRQFILSSKKLLLSDSGFYLCAWSSYGINEQFFGPGTRLTVL.

This chain uses TRBV10-3 with TRBJ2-3; TRBD2 matches 10 bases. From germline, CDR1 is ENHRY and CDR2 SYGVKD. V lost 5 bases, J lost 1 base, and 3 bases stayed unmatched. The CDR3 spans 15 residues. In DNA form, the CDR3 reads TGTGCCATCAGTTCCGGACTAGCGGGCACAGATACGCAGTATTTT. Translated: CAISSGLAGTDTQYF.